This T cell receptor beta chain was retrieved from a study of T cell changes during pregnancy in multiple sclerosis. Method: immunoSEQ multiplex PCR; TCRdb's copy keeps in-frame clones and lacks some. The data hold approximately 59,000 clones, with under 95% observed a single time. From germline, CDR1 is SGHVS and CDR2 FNYEAQ. The ends lost 0 bases at V and 4 bases at J; junction bases unmatched: 8. The CDR3 runs 17 residues. This clonotype was sampled from a female donor in good health, enrolled as a control in a pregnancy study. This chain connects TRBV7-6 to TRBJ2-7; 11 bases line up with TRBD1. The specimen comprised peripheral blood, sampled in the third trimester of pregnancy. CDR3 sequence (DNA): TGTGCCAGCAGCTTAGCCCCAAGGACAGGGGGCCTATACGAGCAGTACTTC. This gives the protein CASSLAPRTGGLYEQYF.